The 27 T cell receptor beta chains in this list originate from one sample, sequenced in a study of PD-1 blockade in classical Hodgkin lymphoma. Measured with immunoSEQ multiplex PCR; TCRdb has only the in-frame clones, and not every one. Of some 6,900 clones listed, approximately 80% are singletons. Relapses following autologous stem cell transplantation were seen in all patients, with brentuximab vedotin exposure varying. Sequenced material: peripheral blood mononuclear cells (PBMCs), taken before the second cycle of nivolumab. These receptors originate from a human donor with classical Hodgkin lymphoma.

CDR3 DNA: TGTGCCAGTAAGAGTAGGAGGGATGATGGCTACACCTTC. It encodes CASKSRRDDGYTF. This chain uses TRBV6-1 with TRBJ1-2; D gene unclear. The CDR3 is 13 residues long. Per germline, CDR1 MNHNS and CDR2 SASEGT. Trimming stripped 9 bases from V and 6 bases from J, with 17 bases between.

This chain joins TRBV5-1 and TRBJ1-1; D ambiguous. Germline lookup yields CDR1 SGHRS and CDR2 YFSETQ. V lost 5 bases to trimming and J lost 4 bases, with 6 bases between them. The CDR3 sequence is 11 residues long. CDR3 protein: CASRWGTEAFF. CDR3 coding DNA: TGCGCCAGCAGGTGGGGCACTGAAGCTTTCTTT. The variable domain in full, completed from reference TRBV5-1 and TRBJ1-1, reads KAGVTQTPRYLIKTRGQQVTLSCSPISGHRSVSWYQQTPGQGLQFLFEYFSETQRNKGNFPGRFSGRQFSNSRSEMNVSTLELGDSALYLCASRWGTEAFFGQGTRLTVV.

The V call is TRBV7-2, the J call TRBJ2-5, with TRBD2 identical over 9 bases. Germline V gene sequence: CDR1 SGHTA, CDR2 FQGNSA. The J segment lost 5 bases and the V segment lost 3 bases, leaving 7 bases of the junction unmatched. The CDR3 spans 15 residues. The CDR3 DNA follows: TGTGCCAGCAGCTTCGGCGGGGGGGATGGGGAGACCCAGTACTTC. This encodes CASSFGGGDGETQYF.

The J gene is TRBJ2-7, the V gene TRBV28, with D unclear. CDR1 is MDHEN and CDR2 is SYDVKM in the germline V gene. The V end lost 3 bases, the J end lost 3 bases, and 15 bases lay between the germline ends. There are 15 residues in the CDR3. The CDR3 loop is CASSFKPLRGYEQYF. Written as DNA, the CDR3 is TGTGCCAGCAGTTTCAAGCCCCTCCGCGGCTACGAGCAGTACTTC.

V gene TRBV7-2 combines with J gene TRBJ2-7, with D possibly matching TRBD1 (6 bases). CDR3 size: 15 residues. Germline V gives CDR1 SGHTA, CDR2 FQGNSA. Trimming cost V 1 base and J 2 bases, with 12 bases left between them. CDR3 protein: CASSLVPDRPYEQYF. The DNA for the CDR3 is TGTGCCAGCAGCTTAGTTCCGGACAGACCCTACGAGCAGTACTTC.

The J gene is TRBJ2-2, the V gene TRBV6-4; D not resolved. CDR1 and CDR2 (germline): MRHNA, SNTAGT. The CDR3 is made up of 14 amino acids. Between the trimmed V and J ends, which lost 3 bases and 2 bases, there was a span of 7 bases. CDR3 amino acids: CASSEQTNTGELFF. The CDR3 DNA is TGTGCCAGCAGTGAACAGACCAACACCGGGGAGCTGTTTTTT.

This clone was recorded a few times. The J gene is TRBJ2-1, the V gene TRBV5-6; D tentatively fits TRBD1 or TRBD2 (5 bases each). Germline V gives CDR1 SGHDT, CDR2 YYEEEE. This CDR3 is 17 amino acids long. The ends were cut back, 2 bases at V and 3 bases at J, with 18 bases in the middle. The CDR3 bases are TGTGCCAGCAGCTTAAATCCGGGGACCACGAACTACAATGAGCAGTTCTTC. Residues: CASSLNPGTTNYNEQFF.

This chain joins TRBV5-5 and TRBJ1-5; TRBD1 is a possible D gene (5 bases). Per the germline V gene, CDR1 is SGHKS and CDR2 is YYEKEE (reference sequence). This CDR3 is built from 14 residues. V was pared by 0 bases and J by 7 bases, with 11 bases between. The CDR3 DNA is TGTGCCAGCAGCTTGGCCGCGGGGGGACAGCCCCAGCATTTT. Its translation is CASSLAAGGQPQHF.

As regards this clone: The sample contains more than one DNA sequence encoding this CDR3. The chain uses TRBV5-1 and TRBJ2-7; possible D gene TRBD2, 6 bases. There are 14 residues in the CDR3. CDR1 is SGHRS and CDR2 is YFSETQ in the germline V gene. Trimming took off 0 bases at V and 1 base at J, with 8 bases between the two ends. As DNA, the CDR3 is TGCGCCAGCAGCTTGGCCGGGGGATCCTACGAGCAGTACTTC. Translating it yields CASSLAGGSYEQYF.

This chain connects TRBV7-9 to TRBJ2-1; 7 bases match TRBD1. The germline gives CDR1 SEHNR, CDR2 FQNEAQ (reference sequence). J was trimmed by 4 bases and V by 2 bases; bases with no gene match: 2. CDR3 size: 14 residues. Here the CDR3 reads CASSLWDSYNEQFF. The DNA for the CDR3 is TGTGCCAGCAGCTTATGGGACAGTTACAATGAGCAGTTCTTC.

The chain has TRBV7-9 and TRBJ1-2; D is uncertain. The CDR3 runs 16 residues. CDR1 and CDR2 from the germline V gene are SEHNR and FQNEAQ (reference sequence). V dropped 5 bases and J dropped 4 bases, with 20 bases sitting between them. The CDR3 loop is CASSPDVHTLIYGYTF. The DNA for the CDR3 is TGTGCCAGCAGCCCGGATGTCCATACCCTTATCTATGGCTACACCTTC.

The CDR3: CASSPGGYSRVAEAFF. CDR3 DNA sequence: TGTGCCAGCAGCCCGGGGGGTTACAGTCGCGTGGCTGAAGCTTTCTTT. This chain links TRBV28 with TRBJ1-1; D is possibly TRBD1 (5 bases). The germline CDR1 and CDR2 sequences are MDHEN and SYDVKM. The CDR3 contains 16 residues. Deletions cut 6 bases from V and 6 bases from J, with 23 bases between.

This chain uses TRBV7-2 with TRBJ2-3, with D maybe TRBD1 (6 bases). V dropped 3 bases and J dropped 11 bases, with 12 bases sitting between them. The CDR3 is 12 amino acids. Germline V gene sequence: CDR1 SGHTA, CDR2 FQGNSA. CDR3 nucleotide sequence: TGTGCCAGCAGCTTTCACCGGGACAAGCAGTATTTT. Protein: CASSFHRDKQYF.

A word on this clone: The sample carries other DNA sequences with the same CDR3. The chain combines TRBV27 with TRBJ1-6; tentative D call: TRBD1 (5 bases). V lost 3 bases and J lost 8, with 8 bases in between. Germline-derived CDR1 and CDR2 are MNHEY and SMNVEV (reference sequence). This CDR3 contains 13 residues. In DNA, the CDR3 is TGTGCCAGCAGTTTCGGGGGGGATTCACCCCTCCACTTT. Encoded protein: CASSFGGDSPLHF.

The rearrangement links TRBV5-3 to TRBJ1-1, with a possible D match to TRBD1 (5 bases). TRBV5-3 is flagged as an ORF with uncertain function. V lost 8 bases to trimming and J lost 8 bases, with 16 bases between them. This CDR3 has 12 residues. CDR3 coding DNA: TGTGCCAGCAGCCCCGGGACTTTAGAAGCTTTCTTT. Translation gives CASSPGTLEAFF.

This clone was counted only a few times. The chain combines TRBV4-1 with TRBJ2-3; D is possibly TRBD2 (6 bases). Trimming stripped 0 bases from V and 4 bases from J, with 17 bases between. The CDR3 is 17 residues long. The germline gives CDR1 MGHRA, CDR2 YSYEKL. In nucleotides, the CDR3 is TGCGCCAGCAGCCAAGAATTAAGGCTAGCGTTTTCAGATACGCAGTATTTT. It encodes CASSQELRLAFSDTQYF.

V gene TRBV6-6 combines with J gene TRBJ1-3; no clear D gene. CDR1 is MNHNY and CDR2 is SVGAGI in the germline V gene (reference sequence). There are 11 residues in the CDR3. V lost 5 bases and J lost 4, with 3 bases in between. The CDR3 spells CASSTGNTIYF. Here the CDR3 DNA reads TGTGCCAGCAGTACCGGAAACACCATATATTTT.

The chain has TRBV28 and TRBJ2-3; tentative D call: TRBD2 (6 bases). This CDR3 is 12 amino acids long. V was shortened by 7 bases and J by 10 bases, with 15 bases between the two germline ends. Germline V lookup: CDR1 MDHEN, CDR2 SYDVKM. The DNA of the CDR3 is TGTGCCAGCACCCGCGGGATCACCTCGCAGTATTTT. It codes for CASTRGITSQYF.

The chain couples TRBV27 to TRBJ2-3; D uncertain. The CDR3 runs 14 residues. From germline, CDR1 is MNHEY and CDR2 SMNVEV (reference sequence). Between the trimmed V and J ends, which lost 3 bases and 2 bases, there was a span of 9 bases. CDR3 residues: CASSFERNTDTQYF. In DNA form, the CDR3 reads TGTGCCAGCAGTTTTGAGCGTAACACAGATACGCAGTATTTT.

The rearrangement joins TRBV5-4 to TRBJ2-3; D unclear. The CDR3 is 15 residues long. V lost 3 bases, J lost 6 bases, and 17 bases lay in between. CDR1 SGHNT and CDR2 YYREEE come from the germline V gene (reference sequence). CDR3 nucleotide sequence: TGTGCCAGCAGCTCCTCGGGCCTCCCTTCGGATACGCAGTATTTT. Translation gives CASSSSGLPSDTQYF.

The V and J genes are TRBV7-8 and TRBJ2-7; no firm D call. Per the germline V gene, CDR1 is SGHVS and CDR2 is FQNEAQ. The CDR3 runs to 14 residues. Trimming pared 2 bases from V and 3 bases from J, leaving 11 bases between. CDR3 nucleotides: TGTGCCAGCAGCTTAATGGGGTCCGGCTACGAGCAGTACTTC. Protein product: CASSLMGSGYEQYF.

The chain employs TRBV10-3 and TRBJ1-5, with unresolved D. This CDR3 comprises 14 residues. Germline loops: CDR1 ENHRY, CDR2 SYGVKD. Trimming cost V 0 bases and J 5 bases, with 8 bases left between them. This CDR3 is CAISESRVDQPQHF. In DNA, the CDR3 is TGTGCCATCAGTGAGTCGAGGGTCGATCAGCCCCAGCATTTT.

V is TRBV19 and J is TRBJ2-3; either TRBD1 or TRBD2 may fit D (5 bases each). V was clipped by 7 bases and J by 4 bases, with 21 bases between them. The germline V gene has CDR1 LNHDA and CDR2 SQIVND (reference sequence). The CDR3 is made up of 16 amino acids. The CDR3 loop reads CASTTRDASPPDTQYF. CDR3 nucleotides: TGTGCCAGTACTACCCGGGACGCAAGCCCCCCAGATACGCAGTATTTT.

The chain joins TRBV11-3 to TRBJ2-7; the D is unclear. Deletions cut 4 bases from V and 2 bases from J, with 12 bases between. Germline CDR1 SGHNT, CDR2 YENEEA. The CDR3 runs 14 residues. The chain's CDR3 is CASSSSDRTYEQYF. CDR3 coding DNA: TGTGCCAGCAGCTCTTCGGATCGGACCTACGAGCAGTACTTC.

The CDR3 protein is CASANRRSALSGANVLTF. For the CDR3, the DNA is TGTGCCAGCGCAAACCGGAGGAGCGCACTATCTGGGGCCAACGTCCTGACTTTC. The chain is built from TRBV9 and TRBJ2-6; possibly TRBD2 for D (5 bases). Germline assignment: CDR1 SGDLS and CDR2 YYNGEE. CDR3 length: 18 amino acids. The germline V and J ends were trimmed by 7 bases and 1 base, with 21 bases remaining between them.

V is TRBV4-1 and J is TRBJ2-2; D is unclear. Trimming pared 7 bases from V and 0 bases from J, leaving 15 bases between. Germline V CDR1 and CDR2: MGHRA, YSYEKL. CDR3 length: 16 amino acids. The CDR3 nucleotides read TGCGCCAGCACCCGCCAGTTGGGGACGAACACCGGGGAGCTGTTTTTT. It codes for CASTRQLGTNTGELFF.

This chain joins TRBV15 and TRBJ2-1; maybe TRBD1 (7 bases). The germline V gene has CDR1 LNHNV and CDR2 YYDKDF (reference sequence). Trimming shortened V by 0 bases and J by 12 bases, and 9 bases separated the two germline ends. This CDR3 has 12 amino acids. In DNA form, the CDR3 reads TGTGCCACCAGCAGAGATCAGGGGGGGCAGTTCTTC. It specifies CATSRDQGGQFF.